These T cell receptor beta chains were read from a single sample in a study of early T cells in non-severe SARS-CoV-2 infection. TCRdb redid the calling of the 5' RACE reads with MiXCR, one entry per CDR3 protein. The sample holds 50,000 to 65,000 distinct CDR3 sequences, about 11% seen once. The material sequenced was whole blood, taken at baseline. The receptors come from an adult who was a healthcare worker with PCR-confirmed SARS-CoV-2 infection or an uninfected control (not recorded which). The CDR3 runs from the conserved cysteine through the conserved F or W. The D gene is left open where the match is weak. Not every row has a clone size; where given, it reads once, few, many or a size class.

d_gene,abundance,j_gene,v_gene,CDR3nt,CDR3aa
.,.,TRBJ2-7,TRBV12-3/TRBV12-4,TGTGCCAGCACCCTTTCCTACGAGCAGTACTTC,CASTLSYEQYF
TRBD1,.,TRBJ2-3,TRBV4-3,TGCGCCAGCAGCCTTTCACTAGGGGGCGCCGACACAGATACGCAGTATTTT,CASSLSLGGADTDTQYF
.,many,TRBJ2-7,TRBV7-8,TGTGCCAGCAGTGCTTCACCCGAGCAGTACTTC,CASSASPEQYF
.,.,TRBJ1-6,TRBV27,TGTGCCAGCAGTCCTCAGGGTTACTCTTCACCCCTCCACTTT,CASSPQGYSSPLHF
.,many,TRBJ2-7,TRBV18,TGTGCCAGCTCACCGGAACAGGAGGGGGAGCAGTACTTC,CASSPEQEGEQYF
.,few,TRBJ2-3,TRBV20-1,TGCAGTGCCTTCATAGATACGCAGTATTTT,CSAFIDTQYF
.,few,TRBJ1-1,TRBV18,TGTGCCAGCTCACCAGCCTTTAGGGCTGAAGCTTTCTTT,CASSPAFRAEAFF
.,few,TRBJ2-1,TRBV18,TGTGCCAGCTCACGAACCCAGACAGGTACCAATGAGCAGTTCTTC,CASSRTQTGTNEQFF
.,many,TRBJ1-6,TRBV21-1,TGTGCCAGCAGCAAAGATGGCAGGCTGGATTCACCCCTCCACTTT,CASSKDGRLDSPLHF
.,many,TRBJ1-1,TRBV27,TGTGCCAGCAGTTTTCGAGGGACTGAAGCTTTCTTT,CASSFRGTEAFF
.,medium-sized,TRBJ1-1,TRBV7-8,TGTGCCAGCAGCTTAATGCGGGCCACTGAAGCTTTCTTT,CASSLMRATEAFF
.,.,TRBJ2-4,TRBV2,TGTGCCGCAAAAGCAGGGGTGTCCAAAAACATTCAGTACTTC,CAAKAGVSKNIQYF
.,.,TRBJ1-1,TRBV20-1,TGCAGTGCTATAACCCGGGGGAGAGAAGCTTTCTTT,CSAITRGREAFF
.,.,TRBJ1-1,TRBV18,TGTGCCAGCTCACCAGGGCAGACCATGAACACTGAAGCTTTCTTT,CASSPGQTMNTEAFF
.,few,TRBJ2-1,TRBV12-3/TRBV12-4,TGTGCCAGCAGTTTGTGGGCAGGAGGTGACAATGAGCAGTTCTTC,CASSLWAGGDNEQFF
.,many,TRBJ1-1,TRBV20-1,TGCAGTGCTAGGCTAAATCGGGACACTGAAGCTTTCTTT,CSARLNRDTEAFF
TRBD2,.,TRBJ2-1,TRBV5-1,TGCGCCAGCAGCTCCGGGACTAGCGGGGGGTACAATGAGCAGTTCTTC,CASSSGTSGGYNEQFF
.,.,TRBJ1-2,TRBV7-9,TGTGCCAGCAGCTCGGATTGGAGGTATGGCTACACCTTC,CASSSDWRYGYTF
TRBD1,.,TRBJ1-1,TRBV6-5,TGTGCCAGCAGTCTTGGACAGGGGGCGTGGAACACTGAAGCTTTCTTT,CASSLGQGAWNTEAFF
TRBD1,many,TRBJ1-1,TRBV5-1,TGCGCCAGCAGCTTGGGCACAGGGGACACTGAAGCTTTCTTT,CASSLGTGDTEAFF
.,.,TRBJ2-7,TRBV6-2/TRBV6-3,TGTGCCAGCAGTCCGTCTACAGCCTACGAGCAGTACTTC,CASSPSTAYEQYF
.,few,TRBJ2-7,TRBV7-8,TGTGCCAGCAGCTTACTCGCAGGGAGCTACGAGCAGTACTTC,CASSLLAGSYEQYF
.,many,TRBJ2-1,TRBV25-1,TGTGCCAGCAGTGGACGGCCAAGGGATGAGCAGTTCTTC,CASSGRPRDEQFF
.,many,TRBJ2-2,TRBV7-6,TGTGCCAGCAGCTTATCAAAAGAGGCAGAAAAGAACACCGGGGAGCTGTTTTTT,CASSLSKEAEKNTGELFF
.,.,TRBJ1-2,TRBV6-6,TGTGCCAGCAGTTACACGACAGAAGATGGCTACACCTTC,CASSYTTEDGYTF
.,few,TRBJ2-2,TRBV7-2,TGTGCCAGCAGCCCATGGGGGGCGAACACCGGGGAGCTGTTTTTT,CASSPWGANTGELFF
.,.,TRBJ1-6,TRBV5-6,TGTGCCAGCAGCCCGAGGGCGACCCCACCCCTCCACTTT,CASSPRATPPLHF
.,.,TRBJ2-7,TRBV12-3/TRBV12-4,TGTGCCAGCAGTCATCCTCTGGGAGACGAGCAGTACTTC,CASSHPLGDEQYF
.,.,TRBJ1-2,TRBV7-9,TGTGCCAGCAGCCCCGTTCAGGGCTTTCTAGGTGGCTACACCTTC,CASSPVQGFLGGYTF
.,many,TRBJ2-4,TRBV6-5,TGTGCCAGCTCAGCCAAAAACATTCAGTACTTC,CASSAKNIQYF
TRBD1,few,TRBJ1-2,TRBV3-1,TGTGCCAGCAGCCAAGGGCAGGGGGGTAACTATGGCTACACCTTC,CASSQGQGGNYGYTF
TRBD1,few,TRBJ2-3,TRBV20-1,TGCAGTGCTAGAGCCTCCACGGACAGGGGAGGTACGCAGTATTTT,CSARASTDRGGTQYF
.,.,TRBJ2-1,TRBV7-9,TGTGCCAGCAACTTAGCAAACAGGAGACTAACCTACAATGAGCAGTTCTTC,CASNLANRRLTYNEQFF
.,.,TRBJ2-5,TRBV29-1,TGCAGCGTTGGGACCGGGCCCCAAGAGACCCAGTACTTC,CSVGTGPQETQYF
.,many,TRBJ1-2,TRBV12-3/TRBV12-4,TGTGCCAGCAGTTCCGCCAAATTTTATGGCTACACCTTC,CASSSAKFYGYTF
.,medium-sized,TRBJ1-2,TRBV4-2,TGTGCCAGCAGCCAAGACAGCGCCAAAAACTATGGCTACACCTTC,CASSQDSAKNYGYTF
TRBD2,few,TRBJ2-1,TRBV3-1,TGTGCCAGCAGCCAAGAAGCGGGGGGCCCCTACAATGAGCAGTTCTTC,CASSQEAGGPYNEQFF
TRBD1,.,TRBJ2-5,TRBV11-2,TGTGCCAGCAGCTTAGACCGGCCAGGGGGCGGCCAAGAGACCCAGTACTTC,CASSLDRPGGGQETQYF
.,few,TRBJ2-3,TRBV7-9,TGTGCCAGCAGATCGGGACCAGATACGCAGTATTTT,CASRSGPDTQYF
.,few,TRBJ2-6,TRBV5-4,TGTGCCAGCAGCTTGGAGTGGAGAGGGGCCAACGTCCTGACTTTC,CASSLEWRGANVLTF
TRBD1,.,TRBJ2-5,TRBV7-3,TGTGCCAGCAGCTTAACGGACAGGGGGCAAGAGACCCAGTACTTC,CASSLTDRGQETQYF
.,few,TRBJ2-6,TRBV7-9,TGTGCCAGCAGCTTAAGCCTACTACGCTCTGGGGCCAACGTCCTGACTTTC,CASSLSLLRSGANVLTF
.,few,TRBJ2-7,TRBV6-2/TRBV6-3,TGTGCCAGCAGTTACTCCGGGCTAGCTGGGGAGCAGTACTTC,CASSYSGLAGEQYF